The 9 T cell receptor beta chains listed next were all sequenced from one sample in a study of T cell responses to AZD1222 COVID-19 vaccine. Sequenced by immunoSEQ multiplex PCR; TCRdb stores in-frame clones only, minus some. The table records around 150,000 clones, 90% to 95% of them present only once. The sample was peripheral blood, taken 28 days after the second AZD1222 dose. The receptors derive from an adult who received the AZD1222 COVID-19 vaccine.

This clone occurred a few times. The J gene is TRBJ1-6, the V gene TRBV7-9; tentatively, D is TRBD1 (6 bases). From germline, CDR1 is SEHNR and CDR2 FQNEAQ (reference sequence). Between the trimmed V and J ends, which lost 7 bases and 8 bases, there was a span of 18 bases. The CDR3 has 15 residues. The CDR3 sequence is CASNKGIRGHSPLHF. CDR3 nucleotides: TGTGCCAGCAACAAGGGAATTCGGGGGCATTCACCCCTCCACTTT. The whole variable domain, remainder taken from reference TRBV7-9 and TRBJ1-6, is DTGVSQNPRHKITKRGQNVTFRCDPISEHNRLYWYRQTLGQGPEFLTYFQNEAQLEKSRLLSDRFSAERPKGSFSTLEIQRTEQGDSAMYLCASNKGIRGHSPLHFGNGTRLTVT.

This chain joins TRBV30 and TRBJ2-2, with D maybe TRBD1 (5 bases). CDR3 size: 15 residues. CDR1 and CDR2 from the germline V gene are GTSNPN and SVGIG (reference sequence). The germline V and J ends were trimmed by 1 base and 2 bases, with 11 bases remaining between them. CDR3 in amino acids: CAWSGRGPNTGELFF. In nucleotides, the CDR3 is TGTGCCTGGAGTGGAAGGGGCCCAAACACCGGGGAGCTGTTTTTT.

This chain links TRBV28 with TRBJ1-2; 7 nucleotides agree with TRBD1. Germline CDR1 MDHEN, CDR2 SYDVKM. This CDR3 has 16 residues. J was trimmed by 5 bases and V by 4 bases; bases with no gene match: 13. The CDR3 is CASSSALLDRAYGYTF. The DNA for the CDR3 is TGTGCCAGCAGTTCCGCTCTCCTCGACAGGGCGTATGGCTACACCTTC.

The chain couples TRBV5-1 to TRBJ2-1, with D hard to call. There are 15 residues in the CDR3. The ends were cut back, 1 base at V and 2 bases at J, with 10 bases in the middle. CDR1 and CDR2 (germline): SGHRS, YFSETQ. The CDR3 DNA reads TGCGCCAGCAGCTTGTTGGCAGGTCCCTACAATGAGCAGTTCTTC. It specifies CASSLLAGPYNEQFF.

The V gene is TRBV28, the J gene TRBJ1-5; D is ambiguous. This CDR3 has 12 amino acids. Germline V CDR1 and CDR2: MDHEN, SYDVKM. V dropped 5 bases and J dropped 6 bases, with 8 bases sitting between them. Here the CDR3 DNA reads TGTGCCAGCAGTCCCCTCGGTCAGCCCCAGCATTTT. Its translation: CASSPLGQPQHF.

The chain links TRBV5-8 to TRBJ1-5; D unresolved. V was pared by 5 bases and J by 3 bases, with 15 bases between. The CDR3 length is 15 residues. CDR1 is SGHTS, CDR2 YDEGEE, per germline. The CDR3 spells CASRRGDLFNQPQHF. The DNA for the CDR3 is TGTGCCAGCAGGCGGGGTGACCTCTTCAATCAGCCCCAGCATTTT.

This rearrangement joins TRBV3-1 (or the pseudogene TRBV3-2) to TRBJ2-6; weak D call: TRBD2 (5 bases). V was trimmed by 1 base and J by 4 bases, leaving 5 bases between them. The CDR3 contains 14 residues. Per the germline V gene, CDR1 is LGHDT and CDR2 is YNNKEL (reference sequence). The CDR3 region has the DNA TGTGCCAGCAGCCAAGTAGCGGGGGCCAACGTCCTGACTTTC. Its translation is CASSQVAGANVLTF.

The rearrangement uses TRBV5-1 and TRBJ1-6; 7 positions match TRBD1. There are 14 residues in the CDR3. Germline-derived CDR1 and CDR2 are SGHRS and YFSETQ. V gave up 3 bases and J gave up 6 bases; unmatched junction bases: 3. CDR3 bases: TGCGCCAGCAGCTCCGGGACAGTTAATTCACCCCTCCACTTT. Its protein product is CASSSGTVNSPLHF. The full variable domain, completed using reference TRBV5-1 and TRBJ1-6, is KAGVTQTPRYLIKTRGQQVTLSCSPISGHRSVSWYQQTPGQGLQFLFEYFSETQRNKGNFPGRFSGRQFSNSRSEMNVSTLELGDSALYLCASSSGTVNSPLHFGNGTRLTVT.

This chain links TRBV7-3 with TRBJ2-4; 8 nucleotides agree with TRBD2. The germline CDR1 and CDR2 sequences are SGHTA and FQGTGA. The V gene end was trimmed by 7 bases and the J gene end by 0 bases; junction bases not matched to a gene: 17. There are 19 residues in the CDR3. The chain's CDR3 is CASNLRQKRGRLAKNIQYF. The DNA of the CDR3 is TGTGCCAGCAACCTCAGGCAAAAGCGGGGGAGATTAGCCAAAAACATTCAGTACTTC.